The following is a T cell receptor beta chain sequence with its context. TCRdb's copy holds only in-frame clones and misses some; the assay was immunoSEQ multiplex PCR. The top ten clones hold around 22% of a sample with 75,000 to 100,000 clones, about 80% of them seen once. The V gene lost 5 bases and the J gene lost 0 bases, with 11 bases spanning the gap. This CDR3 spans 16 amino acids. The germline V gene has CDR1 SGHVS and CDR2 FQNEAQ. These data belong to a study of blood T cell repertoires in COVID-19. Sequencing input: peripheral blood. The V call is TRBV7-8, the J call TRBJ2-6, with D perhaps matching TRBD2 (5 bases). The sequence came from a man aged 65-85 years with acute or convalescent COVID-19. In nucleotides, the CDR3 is TGTGCCAGCAGCCCGACGGGAAGCTCTGGGGCCAACGTCCTGACTTTC. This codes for CASSPTGSSGANVLTF.